A single TCR beta chain is shown here with its context. Its antigen is not known. Regarding treatment: roughly ten-day PBMC culture with coronavirus spike peptide pools or control peptides (ViraFEST assay). This sample is drawn from a study of vaccination and CD4 T cells after COVID-19. About the research overall: Overlapping peptides of the spike proteins of SARS-CoV-2, HCoV-NL63, HCoV-OC43 and HCoV-229E were used for cell stimulation.

At the Johns Hopkins FTIC core, DNA taken from cultured CD4+ T cells was sequenced by way of the Oncomine TCR Beta short-read assay. MiXCR was run by TCRdb on the PCR reads, yielding one entry per CDR3 protein. The sample records 20,000 or so distinct CDR3 sequences, roughly 46% being singletons. Germline V gene lookup returns CDR1 SGHNT and CDR2 YENEEA. The CDR3 spans 16 residues. V lost 4 bases and J lost 2; bases outside the gene matches: 4. Here the sequenced sample was CD4+ T cells from blood, cultured in vitro, taken before SARS-CoV-2 vaccination. V usage is TRBV11-3 and J usage is TRBJ2-3; 12 nucleotides line up with TRBD2. This clonotype was sampled from a human donor who had recovered from COVID-19. CDR3 DNA sequence: TGTGCCAGCAGCTCGACTAGCGGGGGTTTCACAGATACGCAGTATTTT. The encoded protein is CASSSTSGGFTDTQYF.